One and the same sample provided the 6 T cell receptor beta chains below, sequenced in a study of persistence of HIV-infected CD4 T cells. Cells were stimulated with CMV-infected fibroblast lysates at approximately 10 ug/mL. CD40L-negative CD69-negative CD45RO-high memory CD4+ T cells were sorted as populations depleted of antigen-responding cells. For these receptors, no antigen is known. The libraries were made with immunoSEQ version 4 in survey mode. The assay was immunoSEQ multiplex PCR, and TCRdb's table has in-frame clones only and misses some. The data contain 48,000 or so clones, about four fifths of them singletons. This specimen consisted of CD4+ T cells sorted from PBMCs after 18-hour stimulation, obtained from a patient who received antiretroviral therapy. These receptors were obtained from an adult man with HIV who was CMV-seropositive.

This chain links TRBV28 with TRBJ2-7, with 8 nucleotides matching TRBD2. Germline CDR1 reads MDHEN; CDR2 reads SYDVKM. This CDR3 has 14 residues. The J segment lost 5 bases and the V segment lost 7 bases, leaving 10 bases of the junction unmatched. CDR3 DNA: TGTGCCAGCATCCACGGGGGGGCGGTCCACGAGCAGTACTTC. Translated: CASIHGGAVHEQYF.

V and J are TRBV5-1 and TRBJ2-3; 8 bases match TRBD1. Germline V CDR1 and CDR2: SGHRS, YFSETQ. This CDR3 comprises 15 residues. Trimming removed 5 bases from V and 6 bases from J; junction bases left unmatched: 11. The CDR3 DNA follows: TGCGCCAGCAGACCCGGCCAGGGGGCGTTGGATACGCAGTATTTT. Its protein is CASRPGQGALDTQYF.

The rearrangement joins TRBV5-1 to TRBJ2-7; D is unresolved. Deletions cut 0 bases from V and 2 bases from J, with 6 bases between. The length of the CDR3 is 13 residues. From germline, CDR1 is SGHRS and CDR2 YFSETQ. In DNA form, the CDR3 reads TGCGCCAGCAGCTTGGTCACAGCCTACGAGCAGTACTTC. It encodes CASSLVTAYEQYF.

V gene TRBV7-8 combines with J gene TRBJ1-2; a possible D gene is TRBD1 (6 bases). Germline assignment: CDR1 SGHVS and CDR2 FQNEAQ. The length of the CDR3 is 16 residues. V was trimmed by 5 bases and J by 0 bases, leaving 16 bases between them. The CDR3 sequence: CASSQGPGQTNYGYTF. For the CDR3, the DNA is TGTGCCAGCAGCCAAGGCCCAGGACAGACTAACTATGGCTACACCTTC.

This chain joins TRBV7-2 and TRBJ2-1, with D perhaps TRBD1 or TRBD2 (5 bases each). V was clipped by 6 bases and J by 4 bases, with 16 bases between them. CDR1 and CDR2 (germline): SGHTA, FQGNSA. This CDR3 spans 15 amino acids. In DNA, the CDR3 is TGTGCCAGCAGACAAACCGGGACCATTTACAATGAGCAGTTCTTC. Encoded protein: CASRQTGTIYNEQFF.

The chain has TRBV6-1 and TRBJ1-2; 7 nucleotides match TRBD1. V dropped 4 bases and J dropped 4; count of bases not matched to a gene: 18. Germline V gene lookup returns CDR1 MNHNS and CDR2 SASEGT. The CDR3 is 18 residues long. CDR3 amino acids: CASSAPTTGQLMTYGYTF. As DNA, the CDR3 is TGTGCCAGCAGTGCACCAACCACGGGACAGCTAATGACCTATGGCTACACCTTC.